This T cell receptor beta chain comes out of a study of T cells in tuberculosis. Germline CDR1 is SNHLY and CDR2 is FYNNEI. The ends were cut back, 7 bases at V and 5 bases at J, with 12 bases in the middle. There are 12 residues in the CDR3. Clones were read by immunoSEQ multiplex PCR, and TCRdb kept only the in-frame ones, dropping some. The sample lists around 30,000 clones; approximately 93% were seen once. The source material was PBMCs. This clonotype was obtained from a donor between 10 and 29 years old with latent tuberculosis or without tuberculosis infection. The chain recombines TRBV2 with TRBJ2-7; unclear D gene. The CDR3 bases are TGTGCCAGCAATATGGAGTGGGACGAGCAGTACTTC. It codes for CASNMEWDEQYF.